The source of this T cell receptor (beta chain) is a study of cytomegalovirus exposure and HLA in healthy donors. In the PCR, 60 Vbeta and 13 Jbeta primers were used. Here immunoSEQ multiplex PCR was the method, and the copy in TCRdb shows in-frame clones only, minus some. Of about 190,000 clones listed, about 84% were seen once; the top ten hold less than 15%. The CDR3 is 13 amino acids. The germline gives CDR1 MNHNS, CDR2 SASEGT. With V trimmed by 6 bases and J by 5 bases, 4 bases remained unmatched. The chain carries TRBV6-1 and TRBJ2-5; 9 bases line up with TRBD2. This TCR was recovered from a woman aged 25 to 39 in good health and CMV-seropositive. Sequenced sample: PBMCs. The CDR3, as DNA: TGTGCCAGCAGGGGACTAGCACCGGAGACCCAGTACTTC. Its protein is CASRGLAPETQYF.